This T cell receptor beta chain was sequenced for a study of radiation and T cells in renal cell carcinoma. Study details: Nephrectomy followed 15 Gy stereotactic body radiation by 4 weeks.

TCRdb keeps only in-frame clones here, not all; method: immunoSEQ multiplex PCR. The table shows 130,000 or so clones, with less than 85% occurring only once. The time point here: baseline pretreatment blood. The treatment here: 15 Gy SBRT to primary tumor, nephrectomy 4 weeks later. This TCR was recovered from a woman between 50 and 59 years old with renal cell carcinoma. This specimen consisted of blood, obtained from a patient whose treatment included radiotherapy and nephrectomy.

The chain's CDR3 is CASSVGEQYF. CDR3 nucleotide sequence: TGTGCCAGCAGTGTGGGCGAGCAGTACTTC. V gene TRBV7-9 combines with J gene TRBJ2-7; D is uncertain. The CDR3 extends over 10 amino acids. Trimming removed 6 bases at V and 6 bases at J, with 6 bases between. Germline CDR1 reads SEHNR; CDR2 reads FQNEAQ (reference sequence). Complete variable domain (other parts from reference TRBV7-9 and TRBJ2-7): DTGVSQNPRHKITKRGQNVTFRCDPISEHNRLYWYRQTLGQGPEFLTYFQNEAQLEKSRLLSDRFSAERPKGSFSTLEIQRTEQGDSAMYLCASSVGEQYFGPGTRLTVT.